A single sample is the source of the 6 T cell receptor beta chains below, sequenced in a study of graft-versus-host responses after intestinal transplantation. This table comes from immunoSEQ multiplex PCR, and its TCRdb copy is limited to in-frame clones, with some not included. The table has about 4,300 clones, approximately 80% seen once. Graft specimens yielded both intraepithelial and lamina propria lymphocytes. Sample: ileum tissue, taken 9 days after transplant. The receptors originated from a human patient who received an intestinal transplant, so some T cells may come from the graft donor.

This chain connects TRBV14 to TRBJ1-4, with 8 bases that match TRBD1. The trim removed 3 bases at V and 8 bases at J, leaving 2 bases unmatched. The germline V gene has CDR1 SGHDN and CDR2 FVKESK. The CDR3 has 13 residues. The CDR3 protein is CASSHRGREKLFF. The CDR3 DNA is TGTGCCAGCAGCCACAGGGGGCGCGAAAAACTGTTTTTT.

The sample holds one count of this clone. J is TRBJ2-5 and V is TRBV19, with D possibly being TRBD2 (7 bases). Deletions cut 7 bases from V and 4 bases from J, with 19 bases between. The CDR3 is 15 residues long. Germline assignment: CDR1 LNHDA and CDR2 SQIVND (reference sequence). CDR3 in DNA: TGTGCCAGTACCATGGGGGGGCAGTTAGGAGAGACCCAGTACTTC. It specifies CASTMGGQLGETQYF.

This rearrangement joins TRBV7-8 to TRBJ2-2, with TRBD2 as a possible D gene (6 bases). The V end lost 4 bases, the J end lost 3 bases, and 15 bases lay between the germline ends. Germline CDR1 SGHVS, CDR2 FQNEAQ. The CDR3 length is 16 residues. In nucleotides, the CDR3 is TGTGCCAGCAGCTCCGCGGGACGGGGGTACACCGGGGAGCTGTTTTTT. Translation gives CASSSAGRGYTGELFF.

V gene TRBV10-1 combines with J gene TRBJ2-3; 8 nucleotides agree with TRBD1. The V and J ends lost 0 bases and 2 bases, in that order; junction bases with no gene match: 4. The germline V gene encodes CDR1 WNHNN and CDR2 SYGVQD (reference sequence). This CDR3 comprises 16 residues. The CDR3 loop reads CASSESRTGTTDTQYF. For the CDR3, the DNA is TGCGCCAGCAGTGAGTCTCGGACAGGGACCACAGATACGCAGTATTTT.

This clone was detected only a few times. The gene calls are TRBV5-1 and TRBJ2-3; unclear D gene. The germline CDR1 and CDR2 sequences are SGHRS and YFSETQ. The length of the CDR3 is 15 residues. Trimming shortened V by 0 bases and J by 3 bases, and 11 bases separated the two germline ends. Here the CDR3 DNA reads TGCGCCAGCAGCTTGGCCTTATCGAGGACAGATACGCAGTATTTT. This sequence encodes CASSLALSRTDTQYF.

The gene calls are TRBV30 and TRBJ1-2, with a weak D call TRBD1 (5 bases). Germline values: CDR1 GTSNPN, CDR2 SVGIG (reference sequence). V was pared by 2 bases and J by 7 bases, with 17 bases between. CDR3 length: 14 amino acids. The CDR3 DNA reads TGTGCCTGGAGTAGACCACGGAGGGGCTCTGGCTACACCTTC. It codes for CAWSRPRRGSGYTF.